These 25 T cell receptor beta chains came from one sample sequenced in a study of blood T cell repertoires in COVID-19 (TCRdb year 2020). Library generation was performed with the immunoSEQ multiplex PCR assay. Sourced from immuneACCESS, this table was stored by TCRdb with only in-frame sequences that have V and J called. A share of the clones is absent; for the studies checked, an unresolved V gene accounts for under half, and the remainder has no known explanation. This sample lists 90,000 to 100,000 clones; about 70% were detected once. The ten largest account for around 24% of the sample. Sample: peripheral blood. The receptors were sampled from a woman aged 60-70 years in a cohort sampled during active or convalescent COVID-19.

The V call is TRBV28, the J call TRBJ2-5, with 12 bases fitting TRBD2. The CDR3 sequence is 17 residues long. CDR1 and CDR2 from the germline V gene are MDHEN and SYDVKM. The trim removed 3 bases at V and 5 bases at J, leaving 10 bases unmatched. CDR3 bases: TGTGCCAGCAGTTTGGGGCTAGCGGGGGGGCCGGTTGAGACCCAGTACTTC. Protein product: CASSLGLAGGPVETQYF.

This chain uses TRBV6-5 with TRBJ1-2, with 8 bases matching TRBD1. The CDR3 extends over 15 amino acids. CDR1 and CDR2 from the germline V gene are MNHEY and SVGAGI. Trimming cost V 5 bases and J 4 bases; bases outside gene matches: 9. The CDR3: CASSRLNDRGYGYTF. The CDR3 nucleotides are TGTGCCAGCAGTAGATTAAATGACAGGGGCTATGGCTACACCTTC.

The chain has TRBV11-1 and TRBJ1-3; unclear D gene. The germline V gene encodes CDR1 SGHAT and CDR2 FQDESV (reference sequence). Trimming took 5 bases from V and 4 from J, leaving 12 bases between them. There are 14 residues in the CDR3. The CDR3 DNA sequence: TGTGCCAGCAGCCCTACGACACCCGGAAACACCATATATTTT. It specifies CASSPTTPGNTIYF.

This chain uses TRBV30 with TRBJ2-5; TRBD2 is a possible D gene (5 bases). Per germline, CDR1 GTSNPN and CDR2 SVGIG (reference sequence). This CDR3 spans 16 amino acids. V lost 5 bases, J lost 3 bases, and 22 bases lay in between. Here the CDR3 DNA reads TGTGCCTGGTCCATCCCCCGGGGATTAGGCGAAGAGACCCAGTACTTC. Encoded protein: CAWSIPRGLGEETQYF.

The rearrangement links TRBV2 to TRBJ1-2, with 7 bases fitting TRBD1. The CDR3 consists of 15 residues. Germline CDR1 reads SNHLY; CDR2 reads FYNNEI. Losses at the gene ends were 5 bases for V and 5 bases for J; bases not matched to a gene: 11. CDR3 in amino acids: CASSSQGQAGYGYTF. CDR3 bases: TGTGCCAGCAGTTCTCAAGGACAGGCGGGATATGGCTACACCTTC.

This clone was seen a few times. J is TRBJ2-7 and V is TRBV7-3; D unresolved. CDR3 length: 14 residues. CDR1 and CDR2 from the germline V gene are SGHTA and FQGTGA. V was pared by 7 bases and J by 2 bases, with 15 bases between. The CDR3 protein is CASNKTVLPYEQYF. DNA of the CDR3: TGTGCCAGCAACAAGACTGTACTACCCTACGAGCAGTACTTC.

The chain joins TRBV7-9 to TRBJ2-5; a weak D match, TRBD1 (5 bases). Looked up from germline, CDR1 is SEHNR and CDR2 is FQNEAQ (reference sequence). Deletions cut 5 bases from V and 4 bases from J, with 20 bases between. The CDR3 contains 16 residues. CDR3 protein: CASSAYDRNQGETQYF. CDR3 sequence (DNA): TGTGCCAGCAGCGCATATGACAGAAACCAAGGAGAGACCCAGTACTTC.

The chain recombines TRBV6-5 with TRBJ1-1, with D perhaps TRBD1 (5 bases). V dropped 8 bases and J dropped 0 bases, with 13 bases sitting between them. The CDR3 consists of 14 residues. Germline V gene lookup returns CDR1 MNHEY and CDR2 SVGAGI. This CDR3 reads CASQRGGMNTEAFF. CDR3 DNA: TGTGCCAGCCAACGGGGGGGTATGAACACTGAAGCTTTCTTT.

This clone was found a few times. The chain is built from TRBV21-1 and TRBJ2-7; the table gives TRBD1 as D, unverified against the DNA. TRBV21-1 is a pseudogene. CDR3 length: 16 amino acids. This CDR3 reads CASMLLPGQGSYEQYF. CDR3 DNA sequence: TGTGCCAGCATGTTGCTCCCGGGACAGGGATCCTACGAGCAGTACTTC.

The chain uses TRBV21-1 and TRBJ2-7; whether TRBD2, the table's D call, matches the DNA was not checked. TRBV21-1 corresponds to a pseudogene. The CDR3 sequence is 14 residues long. The CDR3 nucleotides are TGTGCCAGCAGCATGGGCGCGGGGGGTGATGAGCAGTACTTC. This codes for CASSMGAGGDEQYF.

V usage is TRBV5-1 and J usage is TRBJ1-2, with 11 bases that match TRBD1. This CDR3 region has 16 residues. The V segment lost 3 bases and the J segment 2 bases; nucleotides outside the gene matches: 6. CDR1 is SGHRS and CDR2 is YFSETQ in the germline V gene. CDR3 nucleotide sequence: TGCGCCAGCAGCTCACCCGGGACAGGGGGAAACTATGGCTACACCTTC. As protein: CASSSPGTGGNYGYTF.

The V and J genes are TRBV7-6 and TRBJ2-5, with 11 nucleotides matching TRBD2. Trimming removed 4 bases from V and 3 bases from J; junction bases left unmatched: 10. The CDR3 sequence is 17 residues long. The germline V gene encodes CDR1 SGHVS and CDR2 FNYEAQ. This chain's CDR3 is CASSWDSGTSGEETQYF. Written as DNA, the CDR3 is TGTGCCAGCAGCTGGGATTCCGGGACTAGCGGAGAAGAGACCCAGTACTTC.

Only a few counts were recorded for this clone. This chain links TRBV28 with TRBJ1-2; possible D gene TRBD1, 6 bases. The germline V and J ends were trimmed by 5 bases and 8 bases, with 18 bases remaining between them. Looked up from germline, CDR1 is MDHEN and CDR2 is SYDVKM. This CDR3 contains 14 residues. The CDR3 sequence is CASSPSTGMRGYTF. For the CDR3, the DNA is TGTGCCAGCAGTCCCTCCACAGGGATGAGGGGCTACACCTTC.

This clone has just a few counts. The V gene is TRBV30, the J gene TRBJ1-2, with D tentatively TRBD1 (5 bases). The CDR3 is 15 amino acids. Trimming removed 1 base from V and 1 base from J, with 13 bases in between. CDR1 and CDR2 from the germline V gene are GTSNPN and SVGIG (reference sequence). The chain's CDR3 is CAWSEGADGNYGYTF. DNA for the CDR3: TGTGCCTGGAGTGAAGGGGCGGACGGTAACTATGGCTACACCTTC.

This chain links TRBV6-6 with TRBJ1-5; D possibly corresponds to TRBD1 (6 bases). Trimming cost V 0 bases and J 2 bases, with 8 bases left between them. CDR3 length: 15 amino acids. Germline values: CDR1 MNHNY, CDR2 SVGAGI (reference sequence). CDR3 in DNA: TGTGCCAGCAGTTACTCGACAGGCGGCAATCAGCCCCAGCATTTT. Translating it yields CASSYSTGGNQPQHF.

This sequence joins TRBV5-1 and TRBJ1-2, with TRBD1 as a possible D gene (6 bases). Germline values: CDR1 SGHRS, CDR2 YFSETQ. The CDR3 is made up of 14 amino acids. V lost 0 bases and J lost 4, with 10 bases in between. In DNA, the CDR3 is TGCGCCAGCAGCTTGGCAGGGGATCCCTATGGCTACACCTTC. This codes for CASSLAGDPYGYTF.

This clone turned up a few times. The gene calls are TRBV7-2 and TRBJ1-2; weak D call: TRBD1 (6 bases). V shed 5 bases and J shed 0 bases, with 13 bases lying between them. CDR1 and CDR2 from the germline V gene are SGHTA and FQGNSA. The CDR3 extends over 15 amino acids. DNA for the CDR3: TGTGCCAGCAGCCAAGACAGGCTCTCTAACTATGGCTACACCTTC. It is translated as CASSQDRLSNYGYTF.

Concerning this clone: The DNA is left out, because the CDR3 cannot be placed on it with certainty; the CDR3 is given as TCRdb lists it. The CDR3 protein is CASSKVGQGARNGYTF. This chain joins TRBV21-1 and TRBJ1-2; TRBD1, the table's D call, lacks a check against the DNA. TRBV21-1 counts as a pseudogene. The CDR3 spans 16 amino acids, including both terminal residues.

The sample holds a few counts of this clone. The chain is built from TRBV5-1 and TRBJ2-1; 8 nucleotides align to TRBD2. Germline V CDR1 and CDR2: SGHRS, YFSETQ. CDR3 length equals 16 residues. V shed 7 bases, J shed 5 bases, and the junction held 14 bases outside the gene matches. The CDR3 DNA follows: TGCGCCAGCTTCGACTCCGTGGGACTAGGCAACAATGAGCAGTTCTTC. It translates to CASFDSVGLGNNEQFF.

The chain employs TRBV15 and TRBJ2-2; 7 nucleotides align to TRBD1. There are 15 residues in the CDR3. After removal of 3 bases from V and 6 bases from J, the junction contained 7 bases not matched to a gene. CDR1 is LNHNV, CDR2 YYDKDF, per germline (reference sequence). CDR3: CATSRGFRGSGELFF. Written as DNA, the CDR3 is TGTGCCACCAGCAGGGGATTCAGGGGGTCCGGGGAGCTGTTTTTT.

The CDR3 DNA sequence: TGTGCCAGTAGTATCAGGGGTAAGGGGCCCCAGCATTTT. This codes for CASSIRGKGPQHF. The chain uses TRBV19 and TRBJ1-5; tentatively, D is TRBD1 (6 bases). CDR1 and CDR2 from the germline V gene are LNHDA and SQIVND (reference sequence). The V end was cut by 3 bases, the J end by 9 bases, with 12 bases between. The CDR3 sequence is 13 residues long.

The chain links TRBV6-2 or TRBV6-3 to TRBJ1-5; possibly TRBD1 for D (5 bases). CDR1 and CDR2 from the germline V gene are MNHEY and SVGEGT. The length of the CDR3 is 16 residues. The V end was cut by 2 bases, the J end by 3 bases, with 14 bases between. CDR3 sequence reads: CASSYGQGKDNQPQHF. The DNA of the CDR3 is TGTGCCAGCAGTTACGGGCAGGGAAAAGACAATCAGCCCCAGCATTTT.

The gene calls are TRBV14 and TRBJ2-2, with D tentatively TRBD1 (6 bases). Germline loops: CDR1 SGHDN, CDR2 FVKESK. The CDR3 has 15 amino acids. The V end lost 4 bases, the J end lost 5 bases, and 14 bases lay between the germline ends. The CDR3 region has the DNA TGTGCCAGCAGCCCACAGGGTCTTGAGACCGGGGAGCTGTTTTTT. It encodes CASSPQGLETGELFF.

This clone was observed a single time. The chain combines TRBV5-1 with TRBJ1-6, with 7 bases identical to TRBD1. The CDR3 consists of 14 residues. V shed 4 bases, J shed 13 bases, and the junction held 11 bases outside the gene matches. The germline V gene encodes CDR1 SGHRS and CDR2 YFSETQ. CDR3 region: CASSPGTEGSPLHF. CDR3 in DNA: TGCGCCAGCAGCCCTGGGACAGAAGGTTCGCCCCTCCACTTT.

The J gene is TRBJ1-6, the V gene TRBV5-5, with D unresolved. From germline, CDR1 is SGHKS and CDR2 YYEKEE (reference sequence). CDR3 length: 19 amino acids. Trimming removed 4 bases at V and 0 bases at J, with 20 bases between. In DNA form, the CDR3 reads TGTGCCAGCAGCCTCATGTTTGCTACTGCAAGCTCCTATAATTCACCCCTCCACTTT. This sequence encodes CASSLMFATASSYNSPLHF.